These 14 T cell receptor beta chains were sequenced from one sample in a study of blood T cell repertoires in COVID-19. Assay used: immunoSEQ multiplex PCR; TCRdb lists only in-frame clones, some missing. The profile shows around 150,000 clones, roughly 80% of them singletons. Sample: peripheral blood. Receptor source: a man between 70 and 80 years old with acute or convalescent COVID-19.

The V and J genes are TRBV6-2 or TRBV6-3 and TRBJ1-5; D gene uncertain. Trimming removed 0 bases from V and 0 bases from J, with 3 bases in between. Germline CDR1 and CDR2: MNHEY and SVGEGT. There are 14 residues in the CDR3. The CDR3 here is CASSYSYSNQPQHF. The CDR3 nucleotides are TGTGCCAGCAGTTACTCGTATAGCAATCAGCCCCAGCATTTT.

This chain connects TRBV6-5 to TRBJ1-4; D not resolved. Trimming removed 4 bases at V and 3 bases at J, with 12 bases between. CDR3 length: 15 residues. Germline CDR1 and CDR2: MNHEY and SVGAGI. The CDR3: CASSFYGFANEKLFF. The CDR3 region has the DNA TGTGCCAGCAGTTTCTATGGTTTCGCTAATGAAAAACTGTTTTTT.

The DNA of the CDR3 is TGTGCCAGCAGTGAAGGGGCGGGAGGGCAGTACGAGCAGTACTTC. Translated: CASSEGAGGQYEQYF. V is TRBV2 and J is TRBJ2-7; the match to TRBD2 covers 9 bases. The V gene's germline CDR1 is SNHLY and CDR2 FYNNEI. V dropped 1 base and J dropped 4; count of bases not matched to a gene: 5. The CDR3 sequence is 15 residues long.

The chain employs TRBV12-3 or TRBV12-4 and TRBJ2-7; perhaps TRBD1 as D (5 bases). CDR3 length: 12 amino acids. The V end was cut by 5 bases, the J end by 3 bases, with 8 bases between. The CDR3 is CASSPTDYEQYF. CDR3 coding DNA: TGTGCCAGCAGTCCGACAGACTACGAGCAGTACTTC.

J is TRBJ2-7 and V is TRBV2, with D hard to call. CDR3 length equals 13 residues. Germline assignment: CDR1 SNHLY and CDR2 FYNNEI. V was shortened by 2 bases and J by 1 base, with 6 bases between the two germline ends. The DNA of the CDR3 is TGTGCCAGCAGTGAATTCCAATCCTACGAGCAGTACTTC. Its protein product is CASSEFQSYEQYF.

This clone was counted only a few times. V is TRBV5-4 and J is TRBJ2-5, with TRBD2 matching over 8 bases. V trimming: 7 bases; J trimming: 5 bases; junction bases outside the gene matches: 13. There are 15 residues in the CDR3. In germline, CDR1 is SGHNT, CDR2 YYREEE (reference sequence). Written as DNA, the CDR3 is TGTGCCAGCCGCCGGCAAGCGGGGGTAATTGAGACCCAGTACTTC. Translating gives CASRRQAGVIETQYF. Full variable domain (rest looked up from reference TRBV5-4 and TRBJ2-5): ETGVTQSPTHLIKTRGQQVTLRCSSQSGHNTVSWYQQALGQGPQFIFQYYREEENGRGNFPPRFSGLQFPNYSSELNVNALELDDSALYLCASRRQAGVIETQYFGPGTRLLVL.

This chain connects TRBV12-3 or TRBV12-4 to TRBJ1-2, with D hard to call. V was clipped by 5 bases and J by 10 bases, with 11 bases between them. This CDR3 region has 11 residues. CDR3 sequence: CASSNERIYTF. CDR3 nucleotides: TGTGCCAGCAGTAATGAGCGGATCTACACCTTC.

The chain uses TRBV6-6 and TRBJ2-2; D perhaps matches TRBD1 (6 bases). This CDR3 region has 18 residues. Germline-derived CDR1 and CDR2 are MNHNY and SVGAGI (reference sequence). Trimming took 5 bases from V and 2 from J, leaving 21 bases between them. CDR3 bases: TGTGCCAGCAGTCAATTTTTGGTAACAGGGAGAAACACCGGGGAGCTGTTTTTT. Its translation is CASSQFLVTGRNTGELFF.

V usage is TRBV10-1 and J usage is TRBJ2-3, with 10 positions matching TRBD2. The CDR3 loop spans 16 amino acids. Trimming at V came to 4 bases and at J to 2 bases, leaving 6 bases not matched to a gene. Germline V lookup: CDR1 WNHNN, CDR2 SYGVQD (reference sequence). The CDR3 reads CASSALAGGSTDTQYF. CDR3 DNA: TGCGCCAGCAGTGCATTAGCGGGGGGTTCCACAGATACGCAGTATTTT.

The chain uses TRBV5-1 and TRBJ2-5; TRBD2 matches at 8 bases. CDR1 is SGHRS and CDR2 is YFSETQ in the germline V gene. Losses at the gene ends were 0 bases for V and 0 bases for J; bases not matched to a gene: 7. This CDR3 has 17 amino acids. CDR3 in amino acids: CASSLAWGAGDQETQYF. In DNA form, the CDR3 reads TGCGCCAGCAGCTTGGCATGGGGAGCGGGGGACCAAGAGACCCAGTACTTC.

The chain couples TRBV19 to TRBJ2-7; 12 bases are a match to TRBD2. Losses at the gene ends were 4 bases for V and 7 bases for J; bases not matched to a gene: 8. The CDR3 length is 15 residues. Germline V lookup: CDR1 LNHDA, CDR2 SQIVND (reference sequence). Here the CDR3 DNA reads TGTGCCAGTAGTACCCCGACTAGCGGGAGAAAAGAGCAGTACTTC. This encodes CASSTPTSGRKEQYF.

The rearrangement joins TRBV27 to TRBJ2-5; 7 nucleotides agree with TRBD2. CDR3 size: 15 residues. Trimming took 0 bases from V and 4 from J; bases not matched to a gene: 5. Germline-derived CDR1 and CDR2 are MNHEY and SMNVEV (reference sequence). The CDR3 DNA reads TGTGCCAGCAGTTTATCGTGGGGGAGGGGAGAGACCCAGTACTTC. It codes for CASSLSWGRGETQYF.

The rearrangement joins TRBV5-1 to TRBJ2-1; tentative D call: TRBD1 (6 bases). Trimming left V 1 base short and J 5 bases short, with 10 bases between. This CDR3 is 14 amino acids long. Germline CDR1 SGHRS, CDR2 YFSETQ. The CDR3 sequence is CASSLWGHDNEQFF. The CDR3 DNA follows: TGCGCCAGCAGCTTGTGGGGACACGACAATGAGCAGTTCTTC.

This clone was seen only once. The chain is built from TRBV7-9 and TRBJ2-1; TRBD2 matches at 10 bases. V was pared by 1 base and J by 9 bases, with 6 bases of the junction left unmatched. CDR3 length: 15 amino acids. Germline V gene sequence: CDR1 SEHNR, CDR2 FQNEAQ (reference sequence). CDR3 amino acids: CASSLGLAGVFEQFF. Written as DNA, the CDR3 is TGTGCCAGCAGCTTAGGGCTAGCGGGAGTGTTTGAGCAGTTCTTC.